Sequencing of this TCR beta chain was carried out in a study of shared clonotypes between healthy human individuals. Regarding the study as a whole: The researchers took only blood, and tissue repertoires probably look different.

On this clone: Antigen: not known.

Data came from immunoSEQ multiplex PCR; TCRdb stores just in-frame clones and leaves some out. The table records about 2.3 million clones, roughly 93% of them present only once. The CDR3 runs to 14 residues. The V end lost 5 bases, the J end lost 3 bases, and 10 bases lay between the germline ends. Germline values: CDR1 SEHNR, CDR2 FQNEAQ (reference sequence). The sample consisted of naive CD4+ T cells from PBMCs. As for subset: CD45RA+ positively selected. The sequence came from a man younger than 35 in good health. Some clones in this sample may be carry-over from other donors' samples. This chain uses TRBV7-9 with TRBJ2-2; D gene ambiguous. The CDR3: CASSGDGYTGELFF. For the CDR3, the DNA is TGTGCCAGCAGCGGTGACGGGTACACCGGGGAGCTGTTTTTT.